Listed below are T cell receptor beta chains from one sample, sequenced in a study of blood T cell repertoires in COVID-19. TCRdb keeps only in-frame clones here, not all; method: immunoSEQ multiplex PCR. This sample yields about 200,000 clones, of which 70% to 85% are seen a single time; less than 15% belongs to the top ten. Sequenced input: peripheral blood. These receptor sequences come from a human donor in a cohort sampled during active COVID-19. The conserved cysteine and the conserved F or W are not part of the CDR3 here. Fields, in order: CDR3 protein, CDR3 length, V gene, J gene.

CDR3 protein: AISESGGPAYQPQH
CDR3 length: 14
V gene: TRBV10-3
J gene: TRBJ1-5

CDR3 protein: AISGVKIGDTQY
CDR3 length: 12
V gene: TRBV10-3
J gene: TRBJ2-3

CDR3 protein: ASSEAPGTGANVLT
CDR3 length: 14
V gene: TRBV2
J gene: TRBJ2-6

CDR3 protein: ASSPSGRAIDEQF
CDR3 length: 13
V gene: TRBV7-2
J gene: TRBJ2-1

CDR3 protein: ASSPPGQDISTDTQY
CDR3 length: 15
V gene: TRBV28
J gene: TRBJ2-3

CDR3 protein: ASSYPTGPFHNEQF
CDR3 length: 14
V gene: TRBV6-6
J gene: TRBJ2-1

CDR3 protein: ASSEAAGQGNEKLF
CDR3 length: 14
V gene: TRBV2
J gene: TRBJ1-4

CDR3 protein: SARDRSYNEQF
CDR3 length: 11
V gene: TRBV29-1
J gene: TRBJ2-1

CDR3 protein: ASSADRGFGETQY
CDR3 length: 13
V gene: TRBV19
J gene: TRBJ2-5

CDR3 protein: ASSPHRPRQDEKLF
CDR3 length: 14
V gene: TRBV19
J gene: TRBJ1-4

CDR3 protein: ASSQDRGLAGGETQY
CDR3 length: 15
V gene: TRBV3-1/TRBV3-2
J gene: TRBJ2-5

CDR3 protein: ASSYERAGINEQF
CDR3 length: 13
V gene: TRBV6-5
J gene: TRBJ2-1

CDR3 protein: ASSRTSGRNNEQF
CDR3 length: 13
V gene: TRBV27
J gene: TRBJ2-1

CDR3 protein: ASSRDRDNSPLH
CDR3 length: 12
V gene: TRBV6-5
J gene: TRBJ1-6

CDR3 protein: AISECWRNRPYEQY
CDR3 length: 14
V gene: TRBV10-3
J gene: TRBJ2-7

CDR3 protein: ASSFLLREDNEQF
CDR3 length: 13
V gene: TRBV6-5
J gene: TRBJ2-1

CDR3 protein: ASSTGTSGRLGNEQF
CDR3 length: 15
V gene: TRBV7-9
J gene: TRBJ2-1

CDR3 protein: SPRLYEQY
CDR3 length: 8
V gene: TRBV20-1
J gene: TRBJ2-7

CDR3 protein: ASSFYRGEKLF
CDR3 length: 11
V gene: TRBV5-1
J gene: TRBJ1-4

CDR3 protein: ATSDPTGQGAFHTQY
CDR3 length: 15
V gene: TRBV24-1
J gene: TRBJ2-3

CDR3 protein: ATSRQGIDEQY
CDR3 length: 11
V gene: TRBV24-1
J gene: TRBJ2-7

CDR3 protein: ASSPPGLAGKETQY
CDR3 length: 14
V gene: TRBV18
J gene: TRBJ2-5

CDR3 protein: ASSPGTGHDEQY
CDR3 length: 12
V gene: TRBV18
J gene: TRBJ2-7

CDR3 protein: ASSRTRSSNTGELF
CDR3 length: 14
V gene: TRBV3-1/TRBV3-2
J gene: TRBJ2-2

CDR3 protein: ASTDDLGAGASYNEQF
CDR3 length: 16
V gene: TRBV27
J gene: TRBJ2-1

CDR3 protein: ASGGNNYGYT
CDR3 length: 10
V gene: TRBV4-1
J gene: TRBJ1-2

CDR3 protein: ASTSGFCNQPQH
CDR3 length: 12
V gene: TRBV6-4
J gene: TRBJ1-5

CDR3 protein: ASSLGGIQSGYT
CDR3 length: 12
V gene: TRBV5-1
J gene: TRBJ1-2

CDR3 protein: ASKWRENTDTQY
CDR3 length: 12
V gene: TRBV2
J gene: TRBJ2-3

CDR3 protein: ASSLVRNEQY
CDR3 length: 10
V gene: TRBV5-8
J gene: TRBJ2-7

CDR3 protein: ASSLILDSNTGELF
CDR3 length: 14
V gene: TRBV7-9
J gene: TRBJ2-2

CDR3 protein: ASSLGLADQETQY
CDR3 length: 13
V gene: TRBV7-2
J gene: TRBJ2-5

CDR3 protein: ASSLGGTGGVQTQY
CDR3 length: 14
V gene: TRBV7-9
J gene: TRBJ2-5

CDR3 protein: ATSDFDRGRETQY
CDR3 length: 13
V gene: TRBV24-1
J gene: TRBJ2-5

CDR3 protein: ASSIQASNEKLF
CDR3 length: 12
V gene: TRBV19
J gene: TRBJ1-4

CDR3 protein: ASSRAPGQGTYTYNEQF
CDR3 length: 17
V gene: TRBV5-5
J gene: TRBJ2-1

CDR3 protein: ASSPDRGETQY
CDR3 length: 11
V gene: TRBV5-1
J gene: TRBJ2-5

CDR3 protein: ASSHRGIAGGPLLHEQY
CDR3 length: 17
V gene: TRBV5-4
J gene: TRBJ2-7

CDR3 protein: ATGTGQQDTIY
CDR3 length: 11
V gene: TRBV19
J gene: TRBJ1-3

CDR3 protein: ASSERYRANNEKLF
CDR3 length: 14
V gene: TRBV6-1
J gene: TRBJ1-4

CDR3 protein: ASSSLAEPVYNEQF
CDR3 length: 14
V gene: TRBV5-1
J gene: TRBJ2-1

CDR3 protein: ASSRDTGYGYT
CDR3 length: 11
V gene: TRBV14
J gene: TRBJ1-2

CDR3 protein: ASSPGTSQPQH
CDR3 length: 11
V gene: TRBV28
J gene: TRBJ1-5

CDR3 protein: ASGTGQGRETQY
CDR3 length: 12
V gene: TRBV27
J gene: TRBJ2-5

CDR3 protein: ASSDAYEQY
CDR3 length: 9
V gene: TRBV6-1
J gene: TRBJ2-7

CDR3 protein: ASSLVLAYTGELF
CDR3 length: 13
V gene: TRBV5-1
J gene: TRBJ2-2

CDR3 protein: ATSRRDRGTGELF
CDR3 length: 13
V gene: TRBV15
J gene: TRBJ2-2

CDR3 protein: ASSPTGLMFYNEQF
CDR3 length: 14
V gene: TRBV9
J gene: TRBJ2-1

CDR3 protein: ASSFSEKLF
CDR3 length: 9
V gene: TRBV12-3/TRBV12-4
J gene: TRBJ1-4

CDR3 protein: ASSPGTGVTGELF
CDR3 length: 13
V gene: TRBV19
J gene: TRBJ2-2

CDR3 protein: ASRQANEKLF
CDR3 length: 10
V gene: TRBV28
J gene: TRBJ1-4

CDR3 protein: ASSLGTGAEQY
CDR3 length: 11
V gene: TRBV5-5
J gene: TRBJ2-7

CDR3 protein: ASSHGGYEQY
CDR3 length: 10
V gene: TRBV14
J gene: TRBJ2-7

CDR3 protein: ASSTQGVHYT
CDR3 length: 10
V gene: TRBV19
J gene: TRBJ1-2

CDR3 protein: ATSSGEEQY
CDR3 length: 9
V gene: TRBV24-1
J gene: TRBJ2-7

CDR3 protein: ASSWTGGTYGYT
CDR3 length: 12
V gene: TRBV5-6
J gene: TRBJ1-2

CDR3 protein: ASSVGGLAGERGSYNEQF
CDR3 length: 18
V gene: TRBV9
J gene: TRBJ2-1

CDR3 protein: ASSLGAGVDVNTEAF
CDR3 length: 15
V gene: TRBV5-6
J gene: TRBJ1-1

CDR3 protein: ASRPGGTSGRAENPLSPYEQY
CDR3 length: 21
V gene: TRBV28
J gene: TRBJ2-7

CDR3 protein: ASSQEFATAYEKLF
CDR3 length: 14
V gene: TRBV4-1
J gene: TRBJ1-4